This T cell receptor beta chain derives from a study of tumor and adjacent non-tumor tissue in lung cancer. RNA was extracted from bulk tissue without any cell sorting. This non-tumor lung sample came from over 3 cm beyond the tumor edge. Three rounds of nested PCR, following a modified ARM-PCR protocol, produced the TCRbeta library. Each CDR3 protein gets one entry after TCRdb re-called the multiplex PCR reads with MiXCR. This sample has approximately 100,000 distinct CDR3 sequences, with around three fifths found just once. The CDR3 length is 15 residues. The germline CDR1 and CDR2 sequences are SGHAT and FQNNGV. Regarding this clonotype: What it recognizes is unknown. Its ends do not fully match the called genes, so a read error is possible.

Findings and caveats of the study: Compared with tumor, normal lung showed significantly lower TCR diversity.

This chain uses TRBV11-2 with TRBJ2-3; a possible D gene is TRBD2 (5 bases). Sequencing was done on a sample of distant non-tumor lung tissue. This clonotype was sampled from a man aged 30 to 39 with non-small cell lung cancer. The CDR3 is CAISLGPVRADTQYF. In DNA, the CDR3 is TGTGCCATCAGCTTAGGGCCCGTGCGGGCGGATACGCAGTATTTT.